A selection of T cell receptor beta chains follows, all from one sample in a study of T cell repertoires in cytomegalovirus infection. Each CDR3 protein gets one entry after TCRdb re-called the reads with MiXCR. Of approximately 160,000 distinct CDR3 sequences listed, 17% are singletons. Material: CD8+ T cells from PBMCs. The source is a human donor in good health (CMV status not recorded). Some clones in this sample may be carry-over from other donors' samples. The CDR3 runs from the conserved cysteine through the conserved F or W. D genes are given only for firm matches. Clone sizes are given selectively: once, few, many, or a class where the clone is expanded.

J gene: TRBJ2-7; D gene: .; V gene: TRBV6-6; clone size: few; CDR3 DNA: TGTGCCAGCAGTTACTCAATCGGGAGGGGGCCTCGGTACGAGCAGTACTTC; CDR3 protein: CASSYSIGRGPRYEQYF
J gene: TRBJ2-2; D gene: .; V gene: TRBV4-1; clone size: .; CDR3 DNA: TGCGCCAGCAGTGAAAGGGAAAACACCGGGGAGCTGTTTTTT; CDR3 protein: CASSERENTGELFF
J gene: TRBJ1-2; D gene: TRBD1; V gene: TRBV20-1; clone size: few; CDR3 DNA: TGCAGTGCTAGAGGGGAACGGGACAGGGCTTTTGGCTACACCTTC; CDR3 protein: CSARGERDRAFGYTF
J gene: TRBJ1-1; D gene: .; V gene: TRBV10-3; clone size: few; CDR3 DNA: TGTGCCATCAGTGACGTGGCCGACAGGAACACTGAAGCTTTCTTT; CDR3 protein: CAISDVADRNTEAFF
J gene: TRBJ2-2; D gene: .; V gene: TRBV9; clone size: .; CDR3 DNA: TGTGCCAGCAGCGTCCCCGGGGGCGACATTAACACCGGGGAGCTGTTTTTT; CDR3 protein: CASSVPGGDINTGELFF
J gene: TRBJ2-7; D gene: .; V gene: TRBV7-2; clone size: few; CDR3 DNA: TGTGCCAGCAGCTTAGCGGGGCCTAGCACTGACGAGCAGTACTTC; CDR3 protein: CASSLAGPSTDEQYF
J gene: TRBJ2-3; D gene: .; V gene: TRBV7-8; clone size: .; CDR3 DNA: TGTGCCAGCAGCCGCCAAGCCGGGGGGCTGGATACGCAGTATTTT; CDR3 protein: CASSRQAGGLDTQYF
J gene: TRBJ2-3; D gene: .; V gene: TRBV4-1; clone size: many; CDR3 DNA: TGCGCCAGCAGCCAAGTCTCTCCAGATACGCAGTATTTT; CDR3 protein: CASSQVSPDTQYF
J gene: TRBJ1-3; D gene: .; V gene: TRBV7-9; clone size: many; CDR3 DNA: TGTGCCAGCAGGAGTGGGTCAGGAGGAAACACCATATATTTT; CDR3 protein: CASRSGSGGNTIYF
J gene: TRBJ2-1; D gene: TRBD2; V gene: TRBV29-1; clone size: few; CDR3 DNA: TGCAGCGCCCAGCGGGGGGGAACCTACAATGAGCAGTTCTTC; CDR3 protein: CSAQRGGTYNEQFF
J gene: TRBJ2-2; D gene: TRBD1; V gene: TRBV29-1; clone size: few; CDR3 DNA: TGCAGCGTTGAAGATCGCGGGACAGGGGGCCCCGGGGAGCTGTTTTTT; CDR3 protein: CSVEDRGTGGPGELFF
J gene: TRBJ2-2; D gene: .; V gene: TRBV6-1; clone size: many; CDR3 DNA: TGTGCCAGCAGTGAAGGAGACCACGGGGAGCTGTTTTTT; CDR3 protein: CASSEGDHGELFF
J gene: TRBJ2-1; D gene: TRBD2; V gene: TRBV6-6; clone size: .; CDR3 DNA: TGTGCCAGTCATAGCGGGGGGCACAATGAGCAGTTCTTC; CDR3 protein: CASHSGGHNEQFF
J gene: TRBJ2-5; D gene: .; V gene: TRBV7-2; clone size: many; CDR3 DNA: TGTGCCAGCAGCTCACGGGGAGGCCCAGAGACCCAGTACTTC; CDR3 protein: CASSSRGGPETQYF
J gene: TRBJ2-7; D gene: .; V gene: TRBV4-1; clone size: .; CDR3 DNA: TGCGCCAGCAGCCAACCCGGGGGAGCCTACGAGCAGTACTTC; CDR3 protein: CASSQPGGAYEQYF
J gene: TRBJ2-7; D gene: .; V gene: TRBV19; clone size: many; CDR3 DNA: TGTGCCAGTAGTCCCAGGACAGTATATTCTTCCTACGAGCAGTACTTC; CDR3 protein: CASSPRTVYSSYEQYF
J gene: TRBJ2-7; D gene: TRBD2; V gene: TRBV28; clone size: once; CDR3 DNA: TGTGCCAGCAGTTTCGACCCGGCTAGCGGGAGCAGGTACGAGCAGTACTTC; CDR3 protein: CASSFDPASGSRYEQYF
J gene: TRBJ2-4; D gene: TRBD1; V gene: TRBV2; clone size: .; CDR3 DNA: TGTGCCAGCAGTGAAGCACTCGGACAGGCAAACAGTCAGTACTTC; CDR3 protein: CASSEALGQANSQYF
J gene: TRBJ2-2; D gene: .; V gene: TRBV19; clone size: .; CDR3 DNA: TGTGCCAGTAGTATAAAGAGGGGGGCCCGGGAGCTGTTTTTT; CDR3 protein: CASSIKRGARELFF
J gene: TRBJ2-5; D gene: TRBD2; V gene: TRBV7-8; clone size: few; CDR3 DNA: TGTGCCAGCAGCTTAGTTGACTGGGGGGGGGACCAAGAGACCCAGTACTTC; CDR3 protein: CASSLVDWGGDQETQYF
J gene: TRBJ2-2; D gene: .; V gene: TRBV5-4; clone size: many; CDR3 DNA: TGTGCCAGCCGCCTGGGCACAGTGGCCGGGGAGCTGTTTTTT; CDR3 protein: CASRLGTVAGELFF
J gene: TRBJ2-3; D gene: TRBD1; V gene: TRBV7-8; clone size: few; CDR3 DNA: TGTGCCAGCAGCGAAGGGACAGGGAAGAGAACGCAGTATTTT; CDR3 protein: CASSEGTGKRTQYF
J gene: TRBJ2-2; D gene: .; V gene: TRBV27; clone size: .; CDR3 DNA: TGTGCCAGCAGGAACGCAGGGATGACCGGGGAGCTGTTTTTT; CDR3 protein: CASRNAGMTGELFF
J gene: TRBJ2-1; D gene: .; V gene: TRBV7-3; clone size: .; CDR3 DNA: TGTGCCAGCAGCTCCTCTCCAACCGGGAGCGGCAATGAGCAGTTCTTC; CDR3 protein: CASSSSPTGSGNEQFF
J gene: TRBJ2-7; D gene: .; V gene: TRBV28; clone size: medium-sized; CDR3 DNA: TGTGCGACAAGCAGGGGACAACCCTACGAGCAGTACTTC; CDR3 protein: CATSRGQPYEQYF
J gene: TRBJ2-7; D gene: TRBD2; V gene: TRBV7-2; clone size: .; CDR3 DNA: TGTGCCAGCAACGGTCGGTACCCGGGACTAGCAGACGAGCAGTACTTC; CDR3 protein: CASNGRYPGLADEQYF
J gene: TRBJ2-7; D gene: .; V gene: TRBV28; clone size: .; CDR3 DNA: TGTGCCAGCAACGAGTTTCGGGAGCAGTACTTC; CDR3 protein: CASNEFREQYF
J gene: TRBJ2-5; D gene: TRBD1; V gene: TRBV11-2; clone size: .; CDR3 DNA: TGTGCCAGCAGCTTAGACGACAGGGGGGTTGCTGAGACCCAGTACTTC; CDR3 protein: CASSLDDRGVAETQYF
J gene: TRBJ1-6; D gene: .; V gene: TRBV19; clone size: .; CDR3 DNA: TGTGCCAGTGAGGACACAGGGACCTCACCCCTCCACTTT; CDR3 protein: CASEDTGTSPLHF
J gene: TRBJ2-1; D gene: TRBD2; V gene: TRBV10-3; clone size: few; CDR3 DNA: TGTGCCACCTCTGGGACTAGCGGGAGAGACTACAATGAGCAGTTCTTC; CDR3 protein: CATSGTSGRDYNEQFF
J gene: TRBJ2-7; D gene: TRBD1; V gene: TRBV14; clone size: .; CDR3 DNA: TGTGCCAGCAGCCAGAGGACAGGGTCCTACGAGCAGTACTTC; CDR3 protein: CASSQRTGSYEQYF
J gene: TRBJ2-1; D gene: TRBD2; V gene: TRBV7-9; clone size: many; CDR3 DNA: TGTGCCAGCAGCTCCTTCACGGGAGCGGGGGGCGGGAATGAGCAGTTCTTC; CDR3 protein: CASSSFTGAGGGNEQFF
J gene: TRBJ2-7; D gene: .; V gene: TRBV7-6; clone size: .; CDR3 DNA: TGTGCCAGCAGCTTAGAACAGGGCTACGAGCAGTACTTC; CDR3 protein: CASSLEQGYEQYF
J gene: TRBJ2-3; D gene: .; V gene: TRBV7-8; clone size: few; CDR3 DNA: TGTGCCAGCAGCCACGTGGGGCCAGATACGCAGTATTTT; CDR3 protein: CASSHVGPDTQYF
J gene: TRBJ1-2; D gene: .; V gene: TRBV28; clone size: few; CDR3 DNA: TGTGCCAGCAGGTCTAACTATGGCTACACCTTC; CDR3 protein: CASRSNYGYTF
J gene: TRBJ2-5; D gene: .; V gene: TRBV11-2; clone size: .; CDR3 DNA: TGTGCCAGCAGCTTAAACGAAGAGGAGACCCAGTACTTC; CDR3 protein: CASSLNEEETQYF
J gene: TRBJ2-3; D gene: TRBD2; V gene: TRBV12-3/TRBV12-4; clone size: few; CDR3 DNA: TGTGCCAGCAGTTTTGGACTAGCGGGGACAGATACGCAGTATTTT; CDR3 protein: CASSFGLAGTDTQYF
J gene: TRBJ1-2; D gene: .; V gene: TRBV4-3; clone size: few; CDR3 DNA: TGCGCCAGCAGCCAAGATCTTGTCCAGGGACATGGCTACACCTTC; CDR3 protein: CASSQDLVQGHGYTF
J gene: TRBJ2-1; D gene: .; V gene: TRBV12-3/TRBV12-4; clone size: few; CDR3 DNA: TGTGCCAGCACGAGGGGCTATGAGCAGTTCTTC; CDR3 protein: CASTRGYEQFF
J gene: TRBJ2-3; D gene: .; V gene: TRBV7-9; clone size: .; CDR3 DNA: TGTGCCAGCAGCCCCGGGGCGACAGGTCCACGAGATACGCAGTATTTT; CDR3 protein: CASSPGATGPRDTQYF
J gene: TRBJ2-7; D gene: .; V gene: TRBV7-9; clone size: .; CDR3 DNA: TGTGCCAGCAGCCCCCCGGGACTCTCCTCCTACGAGCAGTACTTC; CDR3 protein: CASSPPGLSSYEQYF
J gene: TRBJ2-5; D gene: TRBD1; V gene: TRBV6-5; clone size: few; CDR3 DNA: TGTGCCAGCAGTTACCTCGGGACAGCAAAAGAGACCCAGTACTTC; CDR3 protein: CASSYLGTAKETQYF
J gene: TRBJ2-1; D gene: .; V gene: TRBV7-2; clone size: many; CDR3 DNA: TGTGCCAGCAGCTGGGACAGCGGGGGTGTGAATGAGCAGTTCTTC; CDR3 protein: CASSWDSGGVNEQFF
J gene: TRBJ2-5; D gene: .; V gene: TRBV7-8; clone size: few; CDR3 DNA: TGTGCCAGCAGCTTCGGTGGACCGAAAGAGACCCAGTACTTC; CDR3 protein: CASSFGGPKETQYF
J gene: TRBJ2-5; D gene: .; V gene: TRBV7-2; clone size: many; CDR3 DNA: TGTGCCAGCAGTCCAGGGGAAAACCGCGTCCAAGAGACCCAGTACTTC; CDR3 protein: CASSPGENRVQETQYF
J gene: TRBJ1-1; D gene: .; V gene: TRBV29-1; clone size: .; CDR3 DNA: TGCAGCGTTGAAGGACGGGGGCTAACGAACACTGAAGCTTTCTTT; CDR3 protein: CSVEGRGLTNTEAFF
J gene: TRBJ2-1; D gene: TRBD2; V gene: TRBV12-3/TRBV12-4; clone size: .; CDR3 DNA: TGTGCCAGCAGTCGAGCGGGGGGGACTGAGCAGTTCTTC; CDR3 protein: CASSRAGGTEQFF
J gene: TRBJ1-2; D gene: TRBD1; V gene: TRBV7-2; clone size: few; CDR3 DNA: TGTGCCAGCAGCTCGACCCCAGGGGGCGACCCTCCCAATGGCTACACCTTC; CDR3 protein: CASSSTPGGDPPNGYTF
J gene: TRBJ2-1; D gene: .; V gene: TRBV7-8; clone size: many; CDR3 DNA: .; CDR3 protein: CASSFWPRPAGSRSNEQFF
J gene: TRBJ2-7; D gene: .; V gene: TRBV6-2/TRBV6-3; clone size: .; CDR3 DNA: TGTGCCACAGAGACCTACGAGCAGTACTTC; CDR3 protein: CATETYEQYF
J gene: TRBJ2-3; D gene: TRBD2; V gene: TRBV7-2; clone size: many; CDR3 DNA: TGTGCCAGCAGCTTTAGCGGGAGGGCCCTCTCCGGTCCCCTCACAGATACGCAGTATTTT; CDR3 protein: CASSFSGRALSGPLTDTQYF
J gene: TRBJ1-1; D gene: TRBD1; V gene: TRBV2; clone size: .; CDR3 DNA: TGTGCCAACCGGGACAGGGGATACACTGAAGCTTTCTTT; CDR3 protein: CANRDRGYTEAFF
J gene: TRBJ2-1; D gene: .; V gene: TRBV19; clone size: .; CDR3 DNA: TGTGCCAGTAGTACTGCGGCAGGGGAATACAATGAGCAGTTCTTC; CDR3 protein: CASSTAAGEYNEQFF
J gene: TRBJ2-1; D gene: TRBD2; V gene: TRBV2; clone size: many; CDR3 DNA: TGTGCCAGCAGGACTAGCGGGGGGTATTCCTACAATGAGCAGTTCTTC; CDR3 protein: CASRTSGGYSYNEQFF
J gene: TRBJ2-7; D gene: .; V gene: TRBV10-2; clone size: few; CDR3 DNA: TGCGCCAGCCAAGTGTATTCGGGCGAGCAGTACTTC; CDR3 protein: CASQVYSGEQYF